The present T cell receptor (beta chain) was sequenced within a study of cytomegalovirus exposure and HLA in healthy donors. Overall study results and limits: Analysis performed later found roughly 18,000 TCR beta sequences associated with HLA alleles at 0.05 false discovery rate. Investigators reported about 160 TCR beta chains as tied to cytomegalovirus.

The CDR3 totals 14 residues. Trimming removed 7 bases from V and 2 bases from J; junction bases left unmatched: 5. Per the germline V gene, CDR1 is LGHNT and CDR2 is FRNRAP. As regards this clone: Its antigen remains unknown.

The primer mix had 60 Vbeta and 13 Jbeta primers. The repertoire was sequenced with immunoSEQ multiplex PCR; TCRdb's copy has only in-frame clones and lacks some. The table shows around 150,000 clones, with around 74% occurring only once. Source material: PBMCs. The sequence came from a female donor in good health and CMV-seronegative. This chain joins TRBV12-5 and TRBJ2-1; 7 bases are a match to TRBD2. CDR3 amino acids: CASAAGVPYNEQFF. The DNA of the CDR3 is TGTGCTAGTGCCGCGGGAGTCCCCTACAATGAGCAGTTCTTC.